This T cell receptor beta chain came from a study of OX40 agonist ivuxolimab in advanced cancers. Assay used: immunoSEQ multiplex PCR; TCRdb lists only in-frame clones, some missing. The table lists about 61,000 clones, less than 85% of them singletons. Trimming left V 3 bases short and J 3 bases short, with 17 bases between. The CDR3 is 16 amino acids. The V gene's germline CDR1 is LNHDA and CDR2 SQIVND (reference sequence). The sequences come from CD4+ or CD8+ T cells sorted from blood, collected in a trial of the OX40 agonist ivuxolimab. The source of this sequence is an adult with an advanced solid tumor such as melanoma, head and neck, liver or kidney cancer. The J gene is TRBJ1-1, the V gene TRBV19; a possible D gene is TRBD1 (5 bases). Here the CDR3 reads CASSILPGQGDTEAFF. As DNA, the CDR3 is TGTGCCAGTAGTATCCTTCCGGGTCAAGGGGACACTGAAGCTTTCTTT.